Below, one T cell receptor beta chain is given with its context. Its antigen is currently unknown. This CDR3 is 16 amino acids long. Germline loops: CDR1 MDHEN, CDR2 SYDVKM. Trimming removed 3 bases from V and 4 bases from J, with 16 bases in between. Naive CD8 T cells were sorted, and the gate applied was CD8+CD4-CCR7+CD45RA+. Previously described methods and listed TCR primers produced bulk TCR libraries. Each CDR3 protein gets one entry after TCRdb re-called the PCR reads with MiXCR. The repertoire consists of 600,000 to 650,000 distinct CDR3 sequences, with around 20% occurring once and the leading ten covering 0.85% to 0.9%. This specimen belongs to a study of molecular identifiers for immune sequencing clone quantification. Study-level results: In cases of identical TCR molecules sharing a barcode, highly expanded clone sizes could be underestimated.

The gene calls are TRBV28 and TRBJ1-5, with D maybe TRBD1 (6 bases). The sample was naive CD8+ T cells from blood, with Jurkat cell RNA spiked in. Subset indicated: FACS-sorted CD8+CD4-CCR7+CD45RA+ naive T cells. The source of this sequence is a human donor in good health. Some libraries in this study had Jurkat cell RNA spiked in. The CDR3 here is CASSLSLGTPNQPQHF. CDR3 nucleotide sequence: TGTGCCAGCAGTTTGTCCCTCGGGACACCTAATCAGCCCCAGCATTTT.